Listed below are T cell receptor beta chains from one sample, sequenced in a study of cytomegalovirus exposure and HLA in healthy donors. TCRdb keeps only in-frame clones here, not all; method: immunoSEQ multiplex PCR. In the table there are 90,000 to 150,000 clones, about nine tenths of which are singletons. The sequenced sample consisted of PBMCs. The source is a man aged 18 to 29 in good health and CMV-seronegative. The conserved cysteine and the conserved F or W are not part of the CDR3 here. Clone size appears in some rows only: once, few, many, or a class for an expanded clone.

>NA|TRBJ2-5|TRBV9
ASSVRQDQETQY
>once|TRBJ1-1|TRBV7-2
ASSVQGNTEAF
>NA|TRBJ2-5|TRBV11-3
ASSRTSGIGETQY
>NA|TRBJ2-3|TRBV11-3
ASSFEGADTQY
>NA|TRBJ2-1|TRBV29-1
SVEPTGQATYNEQF
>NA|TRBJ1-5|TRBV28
ASSPDFPQPQH
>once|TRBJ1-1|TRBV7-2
ASSLARGWGTEAF
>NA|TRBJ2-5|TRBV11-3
ASSYATTSPGETQY
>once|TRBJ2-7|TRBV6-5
ASSYDREIGYEQY
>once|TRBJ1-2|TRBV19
ASSTPLTGGNYGYT
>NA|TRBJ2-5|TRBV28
ASTWGRGRFETQY
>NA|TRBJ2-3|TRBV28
ASSLNRRTDTQY
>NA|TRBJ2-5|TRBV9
ASSVGWGLAGITDQETQY
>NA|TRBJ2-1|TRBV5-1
ASSLRTEPYNEQF
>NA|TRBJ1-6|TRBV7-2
ASSLETGGHNSPLH
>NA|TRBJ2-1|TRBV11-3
ASSPGGGKAVNEQF
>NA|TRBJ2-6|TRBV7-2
ASSFLGASGANVLT
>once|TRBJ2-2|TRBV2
ASIERLAPTGELF
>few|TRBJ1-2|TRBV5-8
ASSVDRASGYT
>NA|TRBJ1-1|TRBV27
ASSFSRQGSTEAF
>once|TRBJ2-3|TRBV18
ASSPIRRDFISDTQY
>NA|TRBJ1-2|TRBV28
ASREGAIVYGYT
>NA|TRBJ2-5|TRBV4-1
ASSQVSGRETQY
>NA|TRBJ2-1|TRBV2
ASSEVASGTLDSYNEQF
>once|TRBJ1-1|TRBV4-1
ASSQEEAGTEAF
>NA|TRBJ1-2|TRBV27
ASSLSFPGTGAVYGYT
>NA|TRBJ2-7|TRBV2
ASSLETRYEQY
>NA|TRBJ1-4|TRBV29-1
SVTGGTTNEKLF
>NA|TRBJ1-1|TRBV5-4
ASSSRVRVANTEAF
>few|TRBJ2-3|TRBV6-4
ASSVAGGTDTQY
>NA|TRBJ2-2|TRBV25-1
ASKDRNTGELF
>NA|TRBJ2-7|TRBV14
ASSQQGHEQY
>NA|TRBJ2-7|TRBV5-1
ASSRSQAGNYEQY
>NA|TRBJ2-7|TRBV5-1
ASSLASGNEQY
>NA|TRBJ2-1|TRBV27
ASSAGQGEQF
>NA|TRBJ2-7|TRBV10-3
AAAQPGQAAEQY